Presented here are 14 T cell receptor delta chains from one specimen sequenced in a study of Vδ1+ human thymocytes. Study-wide points: Thymic TRG and TRD repertoires appeared highly polyclonal, with Gaussian CDR3 length distributions.

RNA was extracted from the cells and then reverse transcribed. The CDR3 regions were amplified by multiplex PCR from V-gene primers to a constant-region primer. TCRdb re-processed the multiplex PCR reads via CATT. In the table there are roughly 50,000 delta-chain clones, about 16% of which are singletons. These receptors lack a known antigen. Sequences were obtained from Vdelta1+ gamma-delta thymocytes from the thymus. Subset noted: FACS-sorted CD3+ TCRalphabeta- TCRVdelta1+ TCRVdelta2- thymocytes. These receptors came from a boy less than two years old who had congenital heart surgery.

This clone has more than one count but fewer than ten. The chain employs TRDV1 and TRDJ1; 9 bases agree with TRDD3. The germline gives CDR1 TSWWSYY, CDR2 QGS. The CDR3 runs to 19 residues. The junction had 16 bases not matched to a gene; V was cut back by 4 bases and J by 1 base. CDR3 in amino acids: CALGVPLRRGIPSTDKLIF. The CDR3 region has the DNA TGTGCTCTTGGGGTCCCCCTTCGACGGGGGATACCCTCCACCGATAAACTCATCTTT.

This clone was counted a few times. V gene TRDV1 combines with J gene TRDJ1; possible D gene TRDD3, 6 bases. The length of the CDR3 is 17 residues. In germline, CDR1 is TSWWSYY, CDR2 QGS. Trimming took 0 bases from V and 1 from J, leaving 15 bases between them. The chain's CDR3 is CALGELNGIGGTDKLIF. The CDR3 region has the DNA TGTGCTCTTGGGGAACTCAATGGGATAGGGGGCACCGATAAACTCATCTTT.

This clone was seen more than once but under ten times. The chain recombines TRDV3 with TRDJ1, with D hard to call. The CDR3 length is 14 residues. Germline V gene data show CDR1 as TVYSNPD and CDR2 as GDNSRS (reference sequence). Trimming shortened V by 1 base and J by 3 bases, and 15 bases separated the two germline ends. The CDR3 loop is CAFIHHVGADKLIF. The CDR3 DNA is TGTGCCTTTATACATCACGTCGGAGCCGATAAACTCATCTTT.

This clone was counted between two and nine times. The gene calls are TRDV1 and TRDJ1; TRDD3 agrees at 9 bases. CDR1 is TSWWSYY, CDR2 QGS, per germline. This CDR3 has 20 residues. V was pared by 4 bases and J by 0 bases, with 18 bases of the junction left unmatched. The CDR3 sequence: CALGVHFHTGGIMYTDKLIF. CDR3 DNA sequence: TGTGCTCTTGGGGTCCATTTCCATACTGGGGGAATTATGTACACCGATAAACTCATCTTT.

This clone has more than one count but fewer than ten. The chain joins TRDV1 to TRDJ1; 10 nucleotides align to TRDD3. From germline, CDR1 is TSWWSYY and CDR2 QGS. The CDR3 extends over 23 amino acids. V was pared by 3 bases and J by 6 bases, with 31 bases of the junction left unmatched. The chain's CDR3 is CALGEQAHLPTSGGIRSDYKLIF. CDR3 in DNA: TGTGCTCTTGGGGAGCAAGCTCATCTTCCTACTTCTGGGGGGATACGCAGTGACTATAAACTCATCTTT.

This clone came up a few times. This chain connects TRDV1 to TRDJ1, with 9 bases fitting TRDD3. V was clipped by 0 bases and J by 1 base; unmatched bases: 24. CDR1 and CDR2 from the germline V gene are TSWWSYY and QGS. The CDR3 has 23 residues. In DNA form, the CDR3 reads TGTGCTCTTGGGGAACTATCTCCAGCTGGCAGTTTTTTGCTGGGGGATTTCACCGATAAACTCATCTTT. This gives the protein CALGELSPAGSFLLGDFTDKLIF.

This chain connects TRDV1 to TRDJ1; 8 bases agree with TRDD3. After removal of 3 bases from V and 9 bases from J, the junction contained 18 bases not matched to a gene. CDR1 is TSWWSYY, CDR2 QGS, per germline. This CDR3 contains 17 residues. CDR3 bases: TGTGCTCTTGGGGACGGTCGGTACTGGGGGCCCCCCGGCGAACTCATCTTT. Its protein product is CALGDGRYWGPPGELIF.

This clone was observed a few times. Compared with germline, one end of the junction differs, possibly owing to a read error. The V and J genes are TRDV1 and TRDJ1, with D possibly matching TRDD2 (6 bases). Germline CDR1 and CDR2: TSWWSYY and QGS. The CDR3 runs 15 residues. In DNA, the CDR3 is TGTGCTCTTGGGGGTCCACTCCTACGATTTTACCAAATCTACTTT. This translates into CALGGPLLRFYQIYF.

This clone was seen a handful of times. V gene TRDV1 combines with J gene TRDJ1; 11 nucleotides match TRDD3. With V trimmed by 0 bases and J by 6 bases, 15 bases remained unmatched. Germline lookup yields CDR1 TSWWSYY and CDR2 QGS. The CDR3 is made up of 19 amino acids. CDR3 region: CALGELEFWGIPISHKLIF. CDR3 bases: TGTGCTCTTGGGGAACTAGAATTCTGGGGGATACCAATCTCGCATAAACTCATCTTT.

This clone was counted only a few times. V usage is TRDV2 and J usage is TRDJ1; 8 bases line up with TRDD3. The V segment lost 5 bases and the J segment 0 bases; nucleotides outside the gene matches: 25. In germline, CDR1 is GEAIGNYY, CDR2 EKD. The CDR3 has 21 amino acids. The CDR3 reads CACGVGPYWGFRALYTDKLIF. The CDR3, as DNA: TGTGCCTGTGGGGTGGGACCGTACTGGGGGTTCCGCGCGCTGTACACCGATAAACTCATCTTT.

This clone was recorded a few times. This sequence joins TRDV1 and TRDJ1; 8 bases are a match to TRDD3. This CDR3 region has 22 residues. V dropped 1 base and J dropped 0; count of bases not matched to a gene: 22. The V gene's germline CDR1 is TSWWSYY and CDR2 QGS. CDR3 region: CALGEPVPVLGAPRAYTDKLIF. The CDR3 coding sequence is TGTGCTCTTGGGGAACCTGTCCCTGTACTGGGGGCCCCAAGGGCGTACACCGATAAACTCATCTTT.

This sequence joins TRDV1 and TRDJ1; 7 bases map to TRDD3. Germline trimming cut 0 bases from V and 0 bases from J; bases unmatched to any gene: 22. This CDR3 has 22 amino acids. CDR1 TSWWSYY and CDR2 QGS come from the germline V gene. The CDR3 region has the DNA TGTGCTCTTGGGGAACTAGATCTCGTAGTTCTTTGCTGGGGGCTTTACACCGATAAACTCATCTTT. This sequence encodes CALGELDLVVLCWGLYTDKLIF.

This clone was picked up a small number of times. This rearrangement joins TRDV1 to TRDJ1, with D maybe TRDD3 (9 bases). Between the trimmed V and J ends, which lost 5 bases and 0 bases, there was a span of 46 bases. This CDR3 contains 26 residues. Germline CDR1 and CDR2: TSWWSYY and QGS. CDR3 coding DNA: TGTGCTCTTGGGAAAAAGGACGGAGGAGTTCTTCCTACTGGGGGACGACGGATATCGTACACCGATAAACTCATCTTT. Its translation: CALGKKDGGVLPTGGRRISYTDKLIF.

With regard to this clone: Other DNA sequences in this sample translate to the same CDR3. The chain carries TRDV2 and TRDJ1; 8 bases align to TRDD3. V was pared by 2 bases and J by 0 bases, with 16 bases of the junction left unmatched. CDR1 is GEAIGNYY and CDR2 is EKD in the germline V gene. The CDR3 totals 19 residues. CDR3 sequence: CACDMGSYWGPLYTDKLIF. CDR3 nucleotides: TGTGCCTGTGACATGGGCTCGTACTGGGGGCCCTTGTACACCGATAAACTCATCTTT.